The rows below give T cell receptor beta chains drawn from one sample of a study of blood T cell repertoires in COVID-19. The repertoire was sequenced with immunoSEQ multiplex PCR; TCRdb's copy has only in-frame clones and lacks some. The data show hundreds of thousands of clones, with around 85% seen just once and about 7% held by the top ten. What was sequenced was peripheral blood. The receptors were gathered from a human donor in a cohort sampled during active COVID-19. Each CDR3 is given with its conserved first and last residue. Fields, in order: CDR3 length, V gene, D gene, clone size, J gene, CDR3 protein, CDR3 DNA. D genes are given only for firm matches. Clone size is shown for a subset of rows, as once, few, many or a class of expanded clone.

>18|TRBV6-6|TRBD2|NA|TRBJ2-3
CASSPLAGGLAEGDTQYF
TGTGCCAGCAGTCCACTAGCGGGGGGCCTCGCCGAGGGGGATACGCAGTATTTT
>14|TRBV5-5|NA|NA|TRBJ1-4
CASSSGATNEKLFF
TGTGCCAGCAGCTCAGGGGCAACTAATGAAAAACTGTTTTTT
>19|TRBV12-2|NA|NA|TRBJ1-1
CASRLGVREGFNPNTEAFF
TGTGCAAGTCGCTTAGGGGTAAGGGAGGGGTTCAATCCAAACACTGAAGCTTTCTTT
>13|TRBV10-2|NA|few|TRBJ1-1
CASSRGGGAEAFF
TGCGCCAGCAGTCGTGGGGGCGGCGCTGAAGCTTTCTTT
>15|TRBV24-1|NA|NA|TRBJ2-3
CATSDPTLSTDTQYF
TGTGCCACCAGTGACCCTACGTTGTCCACAGATACGCAGTATTTT
>16|TRBV6-6|TRBD1|once|TRBJ1-2
CASSYSSGTGGNGYTF
TGTGCCAGCAGTTACTCGTCGGGGACAGGGGGCAATGGCTACACCTTC
>13|TRBV6-5|NA|NA|TRBJ2-7
CASRGSSTYEQYF
TGTGCCTCACGCGGTTCATCGACCTACGAGCAGTACTTC
>13|TRBV19|NA|NA|TRBJ1-5
CASSGGKWQPQHF
TGTGCCAGTAGTGGAGGGAAGTGGCAGCCCCAGCATTTT
>14|TRBV7-2|TRBD2|NA|TRBJ2-7
CASRTSGGTYEQYF
TGTGCCAGCAGAACTAGCGGGGGTACCTACGAGCAGTACTTC
>12|TRBV29-1|NA|NA|TRBJ1-2
CSVSRQVDGYTF
TGCAGCGTTAGTAGACAGGTGGATGGCTACACCTTC
>16|TRBV3-1/TRBV3-2|NA|NA|TRBJ2-3
CASSHRVFGKAGTQYF
TGTGCCAGCAGTCACCGGGTTTTCGGGAAAGCAGGAACGCAGTATTTT
>12|TRBV7-2|NA|NA|TRBJ1-1
CASSLVGGIAFF
TGTGCCAGCAGCTTAGTTGGGGGGATAGCTTTCTTT
>14|TRBV18|TRBD1|NA|TRBJ1-5
CASSTGTGNQPQHF
TGTGCCAGCTCGACCGGGACAGGGAATCAGCCCCAGCATTTT
>13|TRBV9|NA|once|TRBJ1-1
CASSPTPGSEAFF
TGTGCCAGCAGCCCAACCCCGGGAAGTGAAGCTTTCTTT
>13|TRBV11-3|NA|NA|TRBJ2-7
CASSLVPEDEQYF
TGTGCCAGCAGCTTAGTCCCAGAAGACGAGCAGTACTTC
>14|TRBV15|NA|NA|TRBJ1-4
CATSARGGDEKLFF
TGTGCCACCAGCGCTAGGGGGGGGGATGAAAAACTGTTTTTT
>13|TRBV19|NA|NA|TRBJ1-2
CASRVQGNYGYTF
TGTGCCAGTAGGGTACAGGGAAACTATGGCTACACCTTC
>12|TRBV19|NA|once|TRBJ2-7
CATRGRPYEQYF
TGTGCCACCCGCGGTAGACCCTACGAGCAGTACTTC
>15|TRBV6-5|NA|NA|TRBJ1-3
CASSYSKHSGNTIYF
TGTGCCAGCAGTTACTCTAAACACTCTGGAAACACCATATATTTT
>14|TRBV3-1/TRBV3-2|NA|NA|TRBJ1-2
CASSQDRDTYGYTF
TGTGCCAGCAGCCAAGATCGGGACACATATGGCTACACCTTC
>14|TRBV5-1|NA|NA|TRBJ2-1
CASRSQGAYNEQFF
TGCGCCAGCCGGTCACAAGGGGCCTACAATGAGCAGTTCTTC
>15|TRBV18|NA|NA|TRBJ2-1
CASSPGGRTYNEQFF
TGTGCCAGCTCACCGGGGGGGCGGACCTACAATGAGCAGTTCTTC
>15|TRBV14|TRBD1|NA|TRBJ2-1
CASSQDRGGSNEQFF
TGTGCCAGCAGTCAGGACAGGGGAGGTAGCAATGAGCAGTTCTTC
>15|TRBV4-2|NA|once|TRBJ2-3
CASSQQVFGTDTQYF
TGTGCCAGCAGTCAACAGGTGTTCGGCACAGATACGCAGTATTTT
>13|TRBV29-1|NA|NA|TRBJ1-1
CSVVRRQAPEAFF
TGCAGCGTTGTAAGGCGACAGGCTCCAGAAGCTTTCTTT
>14|TRBV6-5|TRBD2|NA|TRBJ2-5
CASSWGTGGGTQYF
TGTGCCAGCAGTTGGGGGACTGGCGGGGGGACCCAGTACTTC
>12|TRBV12-3/TRBV12-4|NA|NA|TRBJ1-6
CASSSTVSPLHF
TGTGCCAGCAGCTCTACAGTTTCACCCCTCCACTTT
>13|TRBV19|TRBD2|NA|TRBJ2-7
CASATSATSEQYF
TGTGCCAGCGCAACTAGCGCCACAAGCGAGCAGTACTTC
>17|TRBV5-1|TRBD1|once|TRBJ2-6
CASSDRGSRSGANVLTF
TGCGCCAGCTCTGACAGGGGGAGCAGGTCTGGGGCCAACGTCCTGACTTTC
>14|TRBV9|NA|NA|TRBJ2-1
CASSVDPLVHEQFF
TGTGCCAGCAGCGTAGACCCACTAGTCCATGAGCAGTTCTTC
>14|TRBV20-1|NA|NA|TRBJ1-1
CSASERARVTEAFF
TGCAGTGCTAGTGAGCGGGCCCGGGTCACTGAAGCTTTCTTT
>13|TRBV18|TRBD1|NA|TRBJ2-7
CASSPEQGLEQYF
TGTGCCAGCTCACCAGAACAGGGGCTCGAGCAGTACTTC
>11|TRBV3-1/TRBV3-2|NA|NA|TRBJ1-2
CASSFRDGYTF
TGTGCCAGCAGCTTCAGGGATGGCTACACCTTC
>14|TRBV19|NA|NA|TRBJ2-6
CASRSFSGANVLTF
TGTGCCAGTCGGAGTTTCTCTGGGGCCAACGTCCTGACTTTC
>16|TRBV18|TRBD1|NA|TRBJ1-5
CASSPGGQSRNQPQHF
TGTGCCAGCTCACCTGGGGGACAGAGCCGCAATCAGCCCCAGCATTTT
>16|TRBV25-1|NA|NA|TRBJ2-1
CASAEDPGDSYNEQFF
TGTGCCAGCGCGGAGGATCCGGGGGACTCCTACAATGAGCAGTTCTTC
>13|TRBV12-5|NA|NA|TRBJ1-5
CASGLAVNQPQHF
TGTGCTAGTGGTTTGGCAGTCAATCAGCCCCAGCATTTT
>13|TRBV6-5|NA|NA|TRBJ2-2
CASTPGRTGELFF
TGTGCCAGCACCCCAGGGAGGACCGGGGAGCTGTTTTTT
>14|TRBV7-9|TRBD1|NA|TRBJ2-1
CASSGQGFTNEQFF
TGTGCCAGCAGCGGACAGGGGTTCACCAATGAGCAGTTCTTC
>12|TRBV2|NA|NA|TRBJ1-1
CASSGGDAEAFF
TGTGCCAGCAGCGGGGGGGACGCTGAAGCTTTCTTT
>13|TRBV29-1|NA|NA|TRBJ2-3
CSVDSSYTDTQYF
TGCAGCGTTGACTCTAGCTACACAGATACGCAGTATTTT
>14|TRBV5-1|NA|NA|TRBJ2-1
CASSLYEGNNEQFF
TGCGCCAGCAGCTTGTATGAGGGAAACAATGAGCAGTTCTTC
>14|TRBV11-2|NA|NA|TRBJ2-2
CASSSFTTTGELFF
TGTGCCAGCAGCTCCTTTACAACCACCGGGGAGCTGTTTTTT
>14|TRBV7-6|TRBD1|once|TRBJ2-7
CASSLWTGGDEQYF
TGTGCCAGCAGCTTATGGACAGGGGGAGACGAGCAGTACTTC
>12|TRBV10-1|NA|few|TRBJ1-1
CASRDDGKEAFF
TGCGCCAGCAGAGACGACGGGAAAGAAGCTTTCTTT
>14|TRBV25-1|NA|NA|TRBJ1-4
CASRNSGLDEKLFF
TGTGCCAGCAGGAACTCAGGGCTAGATGAAAAACTGTTTTTT
>12|TRBV15|TRBD1|NA|TRBJ2-1
CATREGANEQFF
TGTGCCACCAGAGAGGGGGCGAATGAGCAGTTCTTC